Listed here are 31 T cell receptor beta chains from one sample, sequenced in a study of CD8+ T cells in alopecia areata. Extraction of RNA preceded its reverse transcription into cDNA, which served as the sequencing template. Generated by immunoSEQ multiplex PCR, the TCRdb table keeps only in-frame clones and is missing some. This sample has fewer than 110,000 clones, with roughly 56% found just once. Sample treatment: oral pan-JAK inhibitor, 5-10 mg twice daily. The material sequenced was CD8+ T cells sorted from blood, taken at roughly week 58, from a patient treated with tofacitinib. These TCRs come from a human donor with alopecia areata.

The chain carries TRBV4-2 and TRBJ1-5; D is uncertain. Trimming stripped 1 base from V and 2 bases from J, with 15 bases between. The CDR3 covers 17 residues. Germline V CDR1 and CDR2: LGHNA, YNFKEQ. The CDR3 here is CASSQGKFRGGNQPQHF. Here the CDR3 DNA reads TGTGCCAGCAGCCAAGGGAAGTTCCGGGGTGGCAATCAGCCCCAGCATTTT.

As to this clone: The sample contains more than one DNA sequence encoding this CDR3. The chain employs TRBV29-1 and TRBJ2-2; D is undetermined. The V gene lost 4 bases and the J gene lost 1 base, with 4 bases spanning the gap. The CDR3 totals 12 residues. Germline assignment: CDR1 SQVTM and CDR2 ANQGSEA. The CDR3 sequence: CSVGGNTGELFF. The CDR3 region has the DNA TGCAGCGTTGGAGGGAACACCGGGGAGCTGTTTTTT.

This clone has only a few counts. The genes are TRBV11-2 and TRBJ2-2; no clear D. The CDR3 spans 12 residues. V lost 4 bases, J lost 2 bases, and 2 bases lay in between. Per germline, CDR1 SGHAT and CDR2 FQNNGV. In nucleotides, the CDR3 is TGTGCCAGCAGCTACAACACCGGGGAGCTGTTTTTT. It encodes CASSYNTGELFF.

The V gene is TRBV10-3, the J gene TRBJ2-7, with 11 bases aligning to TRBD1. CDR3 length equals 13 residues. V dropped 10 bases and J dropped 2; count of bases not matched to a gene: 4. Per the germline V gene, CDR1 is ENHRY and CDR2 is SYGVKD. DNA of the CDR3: TGTGCCACCCGGGGACAGGGGGCCTACGAGCAGTACTTC. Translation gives CATRGQGAYEQYF.

CDR3 nucleotides: TGTGCCAGCTCACACGTCGGGGGAAAAGAGACCCAGTACTTC. It yields the protein CASSHVGGKETQYF. This chain links TRBV25-1 with TRBJ2-5; the D gene is possibly TRBD2 (6 bases). V shed 8 bases and J shed 3 bases, with 16 bases lying between them. Germline CDR1 MGHDK, CDR2 SYGVNS. The CDR3 sequence is 14 residues long.

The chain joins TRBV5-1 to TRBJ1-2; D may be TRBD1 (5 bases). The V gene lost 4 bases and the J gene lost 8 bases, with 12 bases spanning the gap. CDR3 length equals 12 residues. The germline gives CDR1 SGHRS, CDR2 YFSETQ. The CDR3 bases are TGCGCCAGCAGCCGGGGGTCCTTGGGCTACACCTTC. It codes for CASSRGSLGYTF.

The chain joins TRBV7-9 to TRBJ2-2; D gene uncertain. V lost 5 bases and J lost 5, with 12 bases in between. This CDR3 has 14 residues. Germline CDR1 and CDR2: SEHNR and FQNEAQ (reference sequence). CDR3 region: CASSARGGTGELFF. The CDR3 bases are TGTGCCAGCAGCGCAAGAGGTGGTACCGGGGAGCTGTTTTTT.

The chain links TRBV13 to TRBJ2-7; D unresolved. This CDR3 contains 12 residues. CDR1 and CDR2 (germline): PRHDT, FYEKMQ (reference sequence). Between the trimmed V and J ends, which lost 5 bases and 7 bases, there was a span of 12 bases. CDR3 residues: CASSPGRREQYF. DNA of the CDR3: TGTGCCAGCAGCCCTGGTCGCAGGGAGCAGTACTTC.

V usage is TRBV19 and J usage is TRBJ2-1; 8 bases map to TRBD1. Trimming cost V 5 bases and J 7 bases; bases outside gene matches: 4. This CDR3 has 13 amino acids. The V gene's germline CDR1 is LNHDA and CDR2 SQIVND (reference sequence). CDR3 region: CASSPQGANEQFF. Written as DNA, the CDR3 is TGTGCCAGTAGTCCTCAGGGGGCGAATGAGCAGTTCTTC.

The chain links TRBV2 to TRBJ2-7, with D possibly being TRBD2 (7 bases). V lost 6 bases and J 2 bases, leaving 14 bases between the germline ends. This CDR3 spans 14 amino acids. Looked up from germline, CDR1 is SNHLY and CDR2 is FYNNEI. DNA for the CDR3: TGTGCCAGCAGCAGGGGAGGGGGAGCCTACGAGCAGTACTTC. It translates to CASSRGGGAYEQYF.

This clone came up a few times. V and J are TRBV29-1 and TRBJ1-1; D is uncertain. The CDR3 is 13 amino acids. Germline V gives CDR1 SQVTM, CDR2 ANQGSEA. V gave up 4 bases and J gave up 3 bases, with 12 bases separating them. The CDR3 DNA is TGCAGCGTTGGAAGCGGGGATCACACTGAAGCTTTCTTT. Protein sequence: CSVGSGDHTEAFF. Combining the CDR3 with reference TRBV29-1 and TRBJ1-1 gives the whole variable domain SAVISQKPSRDICQRGTSLTIQCQVDSQVTMMFWYRQQPGQSLTLIATANQGSEATYESGFVIDKFPISRPNLTFSTLTVSNMSPEDSSIYLCSVGSGDHTEAFFGQGTRLTVV.

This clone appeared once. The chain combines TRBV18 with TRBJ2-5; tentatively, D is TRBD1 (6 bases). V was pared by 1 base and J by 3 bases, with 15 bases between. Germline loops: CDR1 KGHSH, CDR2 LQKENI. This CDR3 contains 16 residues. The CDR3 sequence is CASSPREGDKKETQYF. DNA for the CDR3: TGTGCCAGCTCACCACGGGAAGGGGACAAAAAAGAGACCCAGTACTTC.

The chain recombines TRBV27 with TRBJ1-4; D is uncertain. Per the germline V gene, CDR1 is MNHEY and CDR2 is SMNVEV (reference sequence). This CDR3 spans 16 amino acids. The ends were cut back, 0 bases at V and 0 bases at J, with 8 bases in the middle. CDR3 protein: CASSLSVRSTNEKLFF. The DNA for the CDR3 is TGTGCCAGCAGTTTATCCGTCCGGTCAACTAATGAAAAACTGTTTTTT. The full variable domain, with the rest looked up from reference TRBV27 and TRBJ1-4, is EAQVTQNPRYLITVTGKKLTVTCSQNMNHEYMSWYRQDPGLGLRQIYYSMNVEVTDKGDVPEGYKVSRKEKRNFPLILESPSPNQTSLYFCASSLSVRSTNEKLFFGSGTQLSVL.

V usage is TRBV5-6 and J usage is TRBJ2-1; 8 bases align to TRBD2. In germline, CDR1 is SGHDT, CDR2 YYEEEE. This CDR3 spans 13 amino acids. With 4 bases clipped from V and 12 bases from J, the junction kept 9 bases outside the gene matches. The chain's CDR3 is CASSRGTSLWQFF. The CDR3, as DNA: TGTGCCAGCAGCAGGGGGACTAGTTTGTGGCAGTTCTTC. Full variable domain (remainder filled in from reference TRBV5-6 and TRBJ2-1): DAGVTQSPTHLIKTRGQQVTLRCSPKSGHDTVSWYQQALGQGPQFIFQYYEEEERQRGNFPDRFSGHQFPNYSSELNVNALLLGDSALYLCASSRGTSLWQFFGPGTRLTVL.

The CDR3 protein is CASSLGLGVEAFF. The CDR3 DNA reads TGTGCCAGCAGCTTAGGCCTGGGTGTTGAAGCTTTCTTT. The chain joins TRBV13 to TRBJ1-1; no reliable D call. CDR3 length: 13 residues. Germline CDR1 reads PRHDT; CDR2 reads FYEKMQ (reference sequence). V dropped 0 bases and J dropped 7 bases, with 9 bases sitting between them. The full variable domain, its missing parts supplied by reference TRBV13 and TRBJ1-1, is AAGVIQSPRHLIKEKRETATLKCYPIPRHDTVYWYQQGPGQDPQFLISFYEKMQSDKGSIPDRFSAQQFSDYHSELNMSSLELGDSALYFCASSLGLGVEAFFGQGTRLTVV.

CDR3 DNA: TGCAGCGCTGATAGCGGCACCAAAGAGACCCAGTACTTC. This codes for CSADSGTKETQYF. The chain joins TRBV29-1 to TRBJ2-5; possible D gene TRBD2, 6 bases. The CDR3 extends over 13 amino acids. From germline, CDR1 is SQVTM and CDR2 ANQGSEA. V was cut by 7 bases and J by 3 bases, with 15 bases left in between. Full variable domain (missing parts from reference TRBV29-1 and TRBJ2-5): SAVISQKPSRDICQRGTSLTIQCQVDSQVTMMFWYRQQPGQSLTLIATANQGSEATYESGFVIDKFPISRPNLTFSTLTVSNMSPEDSSIYLCSADSGTKETQYFGPGTRLLVL.

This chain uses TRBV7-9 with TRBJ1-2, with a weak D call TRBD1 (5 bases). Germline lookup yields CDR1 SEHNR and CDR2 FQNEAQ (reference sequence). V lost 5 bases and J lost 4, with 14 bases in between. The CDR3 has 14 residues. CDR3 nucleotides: TGTGCCAGCAGCCAAGAAGCAGACAGCTATGGCTACACCTTC. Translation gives CASSQEADSYGYTF.

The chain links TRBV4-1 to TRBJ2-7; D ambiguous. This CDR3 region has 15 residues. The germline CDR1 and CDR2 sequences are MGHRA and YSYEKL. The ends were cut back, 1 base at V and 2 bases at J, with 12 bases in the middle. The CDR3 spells CASSQANTLTYEQYF. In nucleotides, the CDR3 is TGCGCCAGCAGCCAAGCGAACACGCTCACCTACGAGCAGTACTTC.

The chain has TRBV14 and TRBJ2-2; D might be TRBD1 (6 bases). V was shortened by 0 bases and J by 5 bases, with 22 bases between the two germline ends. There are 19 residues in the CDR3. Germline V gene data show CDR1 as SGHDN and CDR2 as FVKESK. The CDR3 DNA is TGTGCCAGCAGCCAAGAGTCCCCAGGGGCCGGAACGAGAACCGGGGAGCTGTTTTTT. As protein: CASSQESPGAGTRTGELFF.

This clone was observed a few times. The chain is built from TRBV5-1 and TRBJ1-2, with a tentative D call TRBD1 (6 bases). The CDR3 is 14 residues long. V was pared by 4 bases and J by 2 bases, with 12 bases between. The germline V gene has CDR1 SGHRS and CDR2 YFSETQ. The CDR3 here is CASSARDKNYGYTF. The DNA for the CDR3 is TGCGCCAGCAGCGCCCGGGACAAAAACTATGGCTACACCTTC.

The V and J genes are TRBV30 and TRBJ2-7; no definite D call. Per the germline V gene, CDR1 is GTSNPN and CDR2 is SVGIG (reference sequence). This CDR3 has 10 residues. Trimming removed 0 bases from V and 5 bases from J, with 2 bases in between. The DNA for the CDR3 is TGTGCCTGGAGTGTAAACGAGCAGTACTTC. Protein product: CAWSVNEQYF.

The CDR3 spells CAGAGYTIYF. CDR3 DNA: TGCGCCGGCGCCGGGTACACCATATATTTT. The chain joins TRBV5-1 to TRBJ1-3; D gene uncertain. The CDR3 length is 10 residues. In germline, CDR1 is SGHRS, CDR2 YFSETQ. Trimming stripped 10 bases from V and 8 bases from J, with 10 bases between.

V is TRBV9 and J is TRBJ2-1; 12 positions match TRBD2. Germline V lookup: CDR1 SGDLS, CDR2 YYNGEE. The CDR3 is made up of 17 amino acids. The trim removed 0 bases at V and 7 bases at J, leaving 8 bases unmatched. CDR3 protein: CASSVGLAGGLGNEQFF. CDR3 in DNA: TGTGCCAGCAGCGTAGGGCTAGCGGGGGGGCTTGGAAATGAGCAGTTCTTC.

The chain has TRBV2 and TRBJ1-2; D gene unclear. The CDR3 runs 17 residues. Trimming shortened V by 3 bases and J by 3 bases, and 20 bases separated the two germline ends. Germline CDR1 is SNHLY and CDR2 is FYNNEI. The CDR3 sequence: CASSDPTRRAADYGYTF. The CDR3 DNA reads TGTGCCAGCAGTGACCCAACGAGACGGGCAGCTGACTATGGCTACACCTTC.

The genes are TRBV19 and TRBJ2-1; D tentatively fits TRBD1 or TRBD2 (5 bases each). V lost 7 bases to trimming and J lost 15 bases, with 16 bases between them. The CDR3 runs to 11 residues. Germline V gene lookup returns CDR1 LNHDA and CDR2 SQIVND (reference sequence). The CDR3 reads CASTAGTFLFF. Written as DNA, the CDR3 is TGTGCCAGTACAGCCGGGACCTTTTTGTTCTTC.

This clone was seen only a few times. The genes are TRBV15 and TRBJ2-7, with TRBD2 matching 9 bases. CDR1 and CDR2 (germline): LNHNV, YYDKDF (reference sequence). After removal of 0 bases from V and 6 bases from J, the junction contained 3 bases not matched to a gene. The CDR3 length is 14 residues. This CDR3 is CATSRDRGGGEQYF. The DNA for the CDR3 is TGTGCCACCAGCAGAGATCGCGGGGGGGGCGAGCAGTACTTC. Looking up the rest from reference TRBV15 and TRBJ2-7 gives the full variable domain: DAMVIQNPRYQVTQFGKPVTLSCSQTLNHNVMYWYQQKSSQAPKLLFHYYDKDFNNEADTPDNFQSRRPNTSFCFLDIRSPGLGDTAMYLCATSRDRGGGEQYFGPGTRLTVT.

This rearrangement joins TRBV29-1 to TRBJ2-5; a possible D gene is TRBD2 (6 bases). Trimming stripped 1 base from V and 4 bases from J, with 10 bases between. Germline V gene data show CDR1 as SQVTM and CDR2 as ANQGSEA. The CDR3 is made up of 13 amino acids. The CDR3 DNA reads TGCAGCGTTGAAGGGGGGGTAATAGAGACCCAGTACTTC. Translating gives CSVEGGVIETQYF.

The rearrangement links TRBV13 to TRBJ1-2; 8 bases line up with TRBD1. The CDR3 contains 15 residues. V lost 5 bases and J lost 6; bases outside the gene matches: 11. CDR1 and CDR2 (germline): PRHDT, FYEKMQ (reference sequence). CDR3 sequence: CASSLLRPQGDGYTF. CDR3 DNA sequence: TGTGCCAGCAGCCTATTACGACCACAGGGGGATGGCTACACCTTC. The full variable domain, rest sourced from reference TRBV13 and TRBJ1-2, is AAGVIQSPRHLIKEKRETATLKCYPIPRHDTVYWYQQGPGQDPQFLISFYEKMQSDKGSIPDRFSAQQFSDYHSELNMSSLELGDSALYFCASSLLRPQGDGYTFGSGTRLTVV.

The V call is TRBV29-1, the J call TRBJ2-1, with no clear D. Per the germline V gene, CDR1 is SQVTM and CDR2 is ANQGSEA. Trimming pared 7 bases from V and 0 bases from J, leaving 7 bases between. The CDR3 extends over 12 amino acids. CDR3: CSAGCSYNEQFF. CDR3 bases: TGCAGCGCCGGATGCTCCTACAATGAGCAGTTCTTC.

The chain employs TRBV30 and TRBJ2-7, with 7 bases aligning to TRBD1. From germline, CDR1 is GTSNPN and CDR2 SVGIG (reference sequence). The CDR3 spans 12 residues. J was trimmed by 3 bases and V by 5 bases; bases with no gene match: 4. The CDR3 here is CAWRPGGYEQYF. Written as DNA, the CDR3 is TGTGCCTGGCGGCCAGGGGGCTACGAGCAGTACTTC.

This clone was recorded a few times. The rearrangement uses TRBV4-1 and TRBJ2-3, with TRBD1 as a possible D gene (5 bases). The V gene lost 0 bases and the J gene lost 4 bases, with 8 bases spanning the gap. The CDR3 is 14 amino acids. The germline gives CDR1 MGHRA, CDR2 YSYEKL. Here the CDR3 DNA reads TGCGCCAGCAGCCAAGAAATAGGGGCAGATACGCAGTATTTT. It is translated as CASSQEIGADTQYF.